This T cell receptor (beta chain) derives from a study of metastatic and nonmetastatic thyroid tumors. Before thyroid surgery, none of the patients had received any treatment. CDR1 is SNHLY, CDR2 FYNNEI, per germline. This CDR3 contains 14 residues. A word on this clone: The germline gene is not matched at one end of the junction; a read error may be the cause.

MiXCR was used by TCRdb to re-call the PCR reads. The sample holds around 17,000 clones; around 12% are singletons and the top ten take about 15%. V gene TRBV2 combines with J gene TRBJ1-2; D is undetermined. The sequenced material came from tumor tissue. The source of this sequence is a female donor with papillary thyroid cancer or a benign thyroid nodule (not recorded which). Some clones in this sample may be carry-over from other donors' samples. CDR3 in DNA: TGTGTCAGCACCCGGACCTTTTCTAACTATGGCTACACCTTT. It encodes CVSTRTFSNYGYTF.